This TCR beta chain was sequenced during a study of control samples from healthy donors and cancer patients (dated by TCRdb to 2018 to 2020). The library was obtained by the immunoSEQ multiplex PCR assay. Here the immuneACCESS table is served through TCRdb, limited to in-frame sequences with V and J called. Missing clones are a known gap in these copies; in checked studies unresolved V genes cover under half, and the rest lacks a known reason. The sample includes under 200,000 clones, with around 94% observed a single time. Of the sample, roughly 15% falls within the top ten clones. With respect to this clone: Its antigen is currently not known. Within one base of it there is no much larger clone, and no base qualities were kept.

The germline V gene encodes CDR1 SGHNT and CDR2 YYREEE (reference sequence). The CDR3 numbers 14 residues from cysteine through phenylalanine. Left in the record is the CDR3 DNA by itself, 42 bases read in frame from the first base. V trim: 4 bases; J trim: 2 bases; unmatched bases: 5. This TCR was recovered from a man in his 60s with colorectal cancer. Sequenced sample: PBMCs. The sequence joins TRBV5-4 to TRBJ2-7; TRBD2 matches 8 bases in the middle. The DNA sequence is as follows: TGTGCCAGCAGCACGGGGGGGGGCCCCTACGAGCAGTACTTC. It encodes CASSTGGGPYEQYF.